These T cell receptor beta chains were read from a single sample in a study of cytomegalovirus exposure and HLA in healthy donors. Data came from immunoSEQ multiplex PCR; TCRdb stores just in-frame clones and leaves some out. The profile shows 160,000 or so clones, approximately 80% of them singletons. Specimen: PBMCs. These receptors all stem from a young woman in good health and CMV-seropositive. The CDR3 runs from the conserved cysteine through the conserved F or W. Each record gives: V gene, clone size, J gene, D gene, CDR3 protein, CDR3 DNA. The D gene is left open where the match is weak. Rows may omit the clone size; those that give it use once, few, many or a size class.

v_call: TRBV6-5
clone_size: few
j_call: TRBJ1-1
d_call: NA
cdr3_aa: CASSYHGQEAFF
cdr3_nt: TGTGCCAGCAGTTACCATGGCCAAGAAGCTTTCTTT

v_call: TRBV7-9
clone_size: NA
j_call: TRBJ2-3
d_call: NA
cdr3_aa: CASSLRGTSTDTQYF
cdr3_nt: TGTGCCAGCAGCTTGCGGGGTACTAGCACAGATACGCAGTATTTT

v_call: TRBV2
clone_size: few
j_call: TRBJ2-7
d_call: TRBD1
cdr3_aa: CASSEAGTGTYEQYF
cdr3_nt: TGTGCCAGCAGTGAAGCGGGGACAGGGACCTACGAGCAGTACTTC

v_call: TRBV7-3
clone_size: NA
j_call: TRBJ2-2
d_call: NA
cdr3_aa: CASSKQGLPTGELFF
cdr3_nt: TGTGCCAGCAGCAAGCAGGGGCTACCTACCGGGGAGCTGTTTTTT

v_call: TRBV27
clone_size: NA
j_call: TRBJ2-1
d_call: NA
cdr3_aa: CASSPRDPRDNEQFF
cdr3_nt: TGTGCCAGCAGTCCTCGTGACCCGAGGGACAATGAGCAGTTCTTC

v_call: TRBV6-6
clone_size: NA
j_call: TRBJ2-1
d_call: NA
cdr3_aa: CASTPRGTYNEQFF
cdr3_nt: TGTGCCAGCACCCCCAGGGGAACCTACAATGAGCAGTTCTTC

v_call: TRBV28
clone_size: NA
j_call: TRBJ1-1
d_call: NA
cdr3_aa: CASSSRLTPGQNTEAFF
cdr3_nt: TGTGCCAGCAGTTCCCGATTAACCCCGGGACAGAACACTGAAGCTTTCTTT

v_call: TRBV5-1
clone_size: NA
j_call: TRBJ2-3
d_call: TRBD2
cdr3_aa: CASSLGFRAGGPPDTQYF
cdr3_nt: TGCGCCAGCAGCTTGGGGTTTCGAGCGGGGGGGCCCCCAGATACGCAGTATTTT

v_call: TRBV4-3
clone_size: NA
j_call: TRBJ1-6
d_call: TRBD1
cdr3_aa: CASRPTGQGSSPLHF
cdr3_nt: TGCGCCAGCAGACCTACGGGACAGGGATCTTCACCCCTCCACTTT

v_call: TRBV6-5
clone_size: few
j_call: TRBJ1-3
d_call: NA
cdr3_aa: CASSSRQNSGNTIYF
cdr3_nt: TGTGCCAGCAGCTCAAGACAGAACTCTGGAAACACCATATATTTT

v_call: TRBV6-5
clone_size: few
j_call: TRBJ2-1
d_call: NA
cdr3_aa: CASSAGGREQFF
cdr3_nt: TGTGCCAGCAGTGCTGGCGGGCGTGAGCAGTTCTTC

v_call: TRBV4-1
clone_size: once
j_call: TRBJ2-5
d_call: NA
cdr3_aa: CASSHVPGLHQETQYF
cdr3_nt: TGCGCCAGCAGCCACGTTCCCGGACTACACCAAGAGACCCAGTACTTC

v_call: TRBV5-4
clone_size: NA
j_call: TRBJ2-6
d_call: NA
cdr3_aa: CASSLRESGANVLTF
cdr3_nt: TGTGCCAGCAGCTTGAGAGAATCTGGGGCCAACGTCCTGACTTTC

v_call: TRBV7-2
clone_size: once
j_call: TRBJ2-7
d_call: NA
cdr3_aa: CASSLKLGRDEQYF
cdr3_nt: TGTGCCAGCAGCCTCAAACTAGGTAGGGACGAGCAGTACTTC

v_call: TRBV2
clone_size: NA
j_call: TRBJ1-6
d_call: NA
cdr3_aa: CASSVTTLTGGNSPLHF
cdr3_nt: TGTGCCAGCAGTGTAACGACTCTGACGGGAGGTAATTCACCCCTCCACTTT

v_call: TRBV4-1
clone_size: NA
j_call: TRBJ1-2
d_call: NA
cdr3_aa: CASSQGATGGYGYTF
cdr3_nt: TGCGCCAGCAGCCAGGGCGCAACGGGGGGCTATGGCTACACCTTC

v_call: TRBV7-9
clone_size: once
j_call: TRBJ2-2
d_call: TRBD1
cdr3_aa: CASSNTYRGTGELFF
cdr3_nt: TGTGCCAGCAGCAATACCTACAGGGGAACCGGGGAGCTGTTTTTT

v_call: TRBV7-3
clone_size: NA
j_call: TRBJ1-2
d_call: TRBD1
cdr3_aa: CASSFGTGNVGYTF
cdr3_nt: TGTGCCAGCAGCTTCGGGACAGGGAATGTGGGCTACACCTTC

v_call: TRBV30
clone_size: NA
j_call: TRBJ1-2
d_call: NA
cdr3_aa: CAWSAEGKGYTF
cdr3_nt: TGTGCCTGGAGTGCGGAGGGGAAAGGCTACACCTTC

v_call: TRBV30
clone_size: NA
j_call: TRBJ1-4
d_call: NA
cdr3_aa: CAQEGRSGEKLFF
cdr3_nt: TGTGCACAGGAGGGGAGGTCGGGTGAAAAACTGTTTTTT

v_call: TRBV29-1
clone_size: NA
j_call: TRBJ1-2
d_call: TRBD1
cdr3_aa: CSALLGTGVLTYGYTF
cdr3_nt: TGCAGCGCGCTGCTTGGGACAGGGGTCTTAACCTATGGCTACACCTTC

v_call: TRBV11-2
clone_size: NA
j_call: TRBJ1-3
d_call: NA
cdr3_aa: CASSSRGGGSGNTIYF
cdr3_nt: TGTGCCAGCAGCTCGCGCGGGGGCGGCTCTGGAAACACCATATATTTT

v_call: TRBV18
clone_size: NA
j_call: TRBJ1-5
d_call: NA
cdr3_aa: CASSPQGGSNQPQHF
cdr3_nt: TGTGCCAGCTCACCACAGGGGGGGAGCAATCAGCCCCAGCATTTT

v_call: TRBV6-1
clone_size: NA
j_call: TRBJ1-1
d_call: NA
cdr3_aa: CASSVEATFSGTEAFF
cdr3_nt: TGTGCCAGCAGTGTAGAGGCGACGTTCAGTGGGACTGAAGCTTTCTTT